This TCR beta chain was captured in a study of cytomegalovirus exposure and HLA in healthy donors. On the study more broadly: It was reported in a later analysis that the same platform had been used for the 90 to 150 validation repertoires as for the approximately 730 first-cohort repertoires. Findings and caveats of the study: In vitro work confirmed that a few CMV-associated chains recognize CMV antigens. Among TCR beta chains, those listed as cytomegalovirus-associated numbered more than 150.

As to this clone: What it binds is not known.

Sequencing was performed with immunoSEQ multiplex PCR; in TCRdb, only in-frame clones are kept and a portion is missing. The sample lists about 64,000 clones; 80% to 90% were seen once. This TCR was recovered from a young woman in good health and CMV-seronegative. What was sequenced was PBMCs.

CDR3 residues: CASSSPGRETQYF. In DNA, the CDR3 is TGTGCCAGCAGTTCCCCGGGTCGGGAGACCCAGTACTTC. V gene TRBV6-5 combines with J gene TRBJ2-5; D call uncertain. CDR3 length equals 13 residues. From germline, CDR1 is MNHEY and CDR2 SVGAGI. The ends were cut back, 4 bases at V and 5 bases at J, with 11 bases in the middle.